This TCR beta chain stems from a study of OX40 agonist ivuxolimab in advanced cancers. Whole-study results and caveats: Researchers did not establish what antigens the expanded peripheral T cells target. Averaged across samples, CD8+ T cells carried more expanded clones than CD4+ did.

The CDR3 is made up of 13 amino acids. V was clipped by 7 bases and J by 0 bases, with 9 bases between them. Germline V gene data show CDR1 as SGHNT and CDR2 as YENEEA. Autoimmune disease history or systemic immunosuppression meant exclusion. Comment on this clone: Its antigen is still unknown.

The protocol was immunoSEQ multiplex PCR, while the TCRdb copy is restricted to in-frame clones and leaves out a portion. The sample shows under 100,000 clones, roughly 92% of them seen only once. This chain links TRBV11-3 with TRBJ1-2; D is unclear. The material was CD4+ or CD8+ T cells sorted from blood, obtained in a trial of the OX40 agonist ivuxolimab. The clonotype comes from an adult with an advanced solid tumor such as melanoma, head and neck, liver or kidney cancer. The CDR3 bases are TGTGCCAGCACTCGGACGGCTAACTATGGCTACACCTTC. It yields the protein CASTRTANYGYTF.